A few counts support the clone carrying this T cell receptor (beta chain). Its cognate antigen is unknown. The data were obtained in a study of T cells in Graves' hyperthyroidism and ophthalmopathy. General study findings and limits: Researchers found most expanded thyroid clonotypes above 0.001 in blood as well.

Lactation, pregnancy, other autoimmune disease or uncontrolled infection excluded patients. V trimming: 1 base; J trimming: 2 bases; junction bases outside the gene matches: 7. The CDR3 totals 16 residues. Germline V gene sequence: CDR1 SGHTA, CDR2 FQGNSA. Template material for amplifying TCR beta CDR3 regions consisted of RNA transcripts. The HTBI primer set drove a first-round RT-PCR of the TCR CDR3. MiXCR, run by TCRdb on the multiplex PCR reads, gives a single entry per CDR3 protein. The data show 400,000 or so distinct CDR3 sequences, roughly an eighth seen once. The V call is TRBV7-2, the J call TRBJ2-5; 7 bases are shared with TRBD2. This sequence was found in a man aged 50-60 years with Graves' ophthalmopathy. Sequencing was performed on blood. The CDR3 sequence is CASSLGSGGKQETQYF. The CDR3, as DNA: TGTGCCAGCAGCTTAGGTTCCGGGGGGAAACAAGAGACCCAGTACTTC.